This is a list of T cell receptor beta chains from one sample in a study of T cells after yellow fever vaccination. MiXCR was run by TCRdb on the 5' RACE reads, yielding one entry per CDR3 protein. The table lists more than 350,000 distinct CDR3 sequences, 11% of them singletons. Sample: PBMCs, taken on the day of the first yellow fever vaccination. The receptor source for this set is a man younger than 35 who received the YFV17D yellow fever vaccine. The CDR3 runs from the conserved cysteine through the conserved F or W. A D gene is named only where the DNA matches it firmly. A row's size may be missing; if present it is once, few, many or a size class.

v_call	j_call	d_call	clone_size	cdr3_nt	cdr3_aa
TRBV7-9	TRBJ2-1	TRBD2	few	TGTGCCACCAAGCCGGGGGGCTCCTACAATGAGCAGTTCTTC	CATKPGGSYNEQFF
TRBV11-3	TRBJ2-7	.	.	TGTGCCAGCAGCGTCAGGTTGGACTACGAGCAGTACTTC	CASSVRLDYEQYF
TRBV19	TRBJ1-5	TRBD1	few	TGTGCCAGTAGTATGAGGAGGGACAGACTGAATCAGCCCCAGCATTTT	CASSMRRDRLNQPQHF
TRBV18	TRBJ1-5	.	.	TGTGCCAGCTCACCGGAGGCGAATCAGCCCCAGCATTTT	CASSPEANQPQHF
TRBV12-3/TRBV12-4	TRBJ2-5	.	.	TGTGCCAGCAGGCTCCTAGGGACCCAGTACTTC	CASRLLGTQYF
TRBV4-1	TRBJ2-5	.	many	TGCGCCAGCACGGGGAGTTCGGTCGGTAGCGTCCAAGAGACCCAGTACTTC	CASTGSSVGSVQETQYF
TRBV20-1	TRBJ1-5	TRBD1	few	TGCAGTGCTAGATTTGACAGGGGCTCCTATAGCAATCAGCCCCAGCATTTT	CSARFDRGSYSNQPQHF
TRBV7-7	TRBJ2-3	TRBD2	few	TGTGCTAGCAGCTCATCCCCGGGACTAGCATCTTTAGATACGCAGTATTTT	CASSSSPGLASLDTQYF
TRBV7-9	TRBJ1-1	.	.	TGTGCCAGCAGGGAGGAGAGCCTGATGGCTTTCTTT	CASREESLMAFF
TRBV7-2	TRBJ2-7	.	few	TGTGCCAGCAGACCCGGGGGAAGCTCCTACGAGCAGTACTTC	CASRPGGSSYEQYF
TRBV20-1	TRBJ1-1	.	.	TGCAGTGCTCGACAAAGCACTGAAGCTTTCTTT	CSARQSTEAFF
TRBV3-1	TRBJ1-1	.	.	TGTGCCAGCAGCCAAGTCGGACTTAGCGGGGCTTTCTTT	CASSQVGLSGAFF
TRBV11-2	TRBJ1-2	.	few	TGTGCCAGCAGCTTAGTTTGGAAGAACTATGGCTACACCTTC	CASSLVWKNYGYTF
TRBV7-9	TRBJ2-2	.	.	TGTGCCAGCATCCTGCAGGGAACCGGGGAGCTGTTTTTT	CASILQGTGELFF
TRBV5-1	TRBJ1-1	TRBD1	many	TGCGCCAGCAGCATTGGGACAGGGGAAACTGAAGCTTTCTTT	CASSIGTGETEAFF
TRBV7-3	TRBJ2-3	.	.	TGTGCCAGCAGCAATCGGGGTACGCAGTATTTT	CASSNRGTQYF
TRBV7-6	TRBJ2-1	.	.	TGTGCCAGCAGCTTAGGGGGGCAGGCCTACAATGAGCAGTTCTTC	CASSLGGQAYNEQFF
TRBV7-2	TRBJ2-4	.	few	TGTGCCAGCAGCTTAGTAGGGGATCTAGCCAAAAACATTCAGTACTTC	CASSLVGDLAKNIQYF
TRBV18	TRBJ2-1	.	.	TGTGCCAGCTCATCTCTGACAAGCTACAATGAGCAGTTCTTC	CASSSLTSYNEQFF
TRBV5-1	TRBJ2-3	.	many	TGCGCCAGCAGCTTCTTATTCCCCGGGGATACGCAGTATTTT	CASSFLFPGDTQYF
TRBV15	TRBJ1-3	TRBD1	.	TGTGCCACCAGCAGAGAACAGGGGGCGTTGGGAAACACCATATATTTT	CATSREQGALGNTIYF
TRBV6-1	TRBJ1-2	TRBD1	.	TGTGCCAGCAGAAACTTAGGGGGCAATGGCTACACCTTC	CASRNLGGNGYTF
TRBV4-1	TRBJ2-5	TRBD2	many	TGCGCCAGCAGCCAAGATCGTAGCGGGGGACAAGAGACCCAGTACTTC	CASSQDRSGGQETQYF
TRBV5-8	TRBJ1-4	TRBD1	.	TGTGCCAGCAGATCGCCAGGGGGAGAAAAACTGTTTTTT	CASRSPGGEKLFF
TRBV10-3	TRBJ1-1	TRBD1	few	TGTGCCATCAGTGAGGGAACTGACAGGGACGGAGCTTTCTTT	CAISEGTDRDGAFF
TRBV11-2	TRBJ1-3	.	few	TGTGCCAGCAGCTTAAGGCCGTACTCCTCTGGAAACACCATATATTTT	CASSLRPYSSGNTIYF
TRBV20-1	TRBJ1-5	TRBD1	few	TGCAGTGCTAAGGGACAGCTCAGAGGCCAGCCCCAGCATTTT	CSAKGQLRGQPQHF
TRBV7-9	TRBJ2-5	TRBD1	few	TGTGCCAGCAGCCAGACAGGGAGCCAAGAGACCCAGTACTTC	CASSQTGSQETQYF
TRBV18	TRBJ2-3	TRBD2	.	TGTGCCAGCACGTTAGCGGGGGTGACAGATACGCAGTATTTT	CASTLAGVTDTQYF
TRBV4-3	TRBJ1-6	TRBD1	many	TGCGCCAGCAGCCAAGACGTTTATGACAGGGGATATAATTCACCCCTCCACTTT	CASSQDVYDRGYNSPLHF
TRBV28	TRBJ1-1	TRBD1	.	TGTGCCAGCAGTTCGGGACAGGGGGTTTCTCAAGCTTTCTTT	CASSSGQGVSQAFF
TRBV30	TRBJ2-7	TRBD1	.	TGTGCCAGCTCAGGGGGTCCCTACGAGCAGTACTTC	CASSGGPYEQYF
TRBV6-2/TRBV6-3	TRBJ2-1	.	.	TGTGCCAGCTCCTTTCTCGGGCACGACCCCTACAATGAGCAGTTCTTC	CASSFLGHDPYNEQFF
TRBV6-5	TRBJ2-7	.	few	TGTGCCAGCAGTTGGGGGGGGGGCAGGGACGAGCAGTACTTC	CASSWGGGRDEQYF
TRBV6-1	TRBJ2-1	TRBD2	many	TGTGCCAGCAGTCAAGGGACTAGTCGAGGGAATGAGCAGTTCTTC	CASSQGTSRGNEQFF
TRBV9	TRBJ2-3	.	few	TGTGCCAGCAGCGCCGGGGGTTGGGCGGATACGCAGTATTTT	CASSAGGWADTQYF
TRBV15	TRBJ2-7	TRBD1	.	TGTGCCACCAGCACAGGGGGCAAACTAAACTACGAGCAGTACTTC	CATSTGGKLNYEQYF
TRBV7-6	TRBJ2-1	.	.	TGTGCCAGCAGCTTAGGGGACTTTTCCTACAATGAGCAGTTCTTC	CASSLGDFSYNEQFF
TRBV5-1	TRBJ2-1	TRBD2	.	TGCGCCAGCAGCCCTATCCGGGGGGGCGGGAATGAGCAGTTCTTC	CASSPIRGGGNEQFF
TRBV11-2	TRBJ1-5	.	.	TGTGCCAGCAGCTTAACAGGAGGACATCAGCCCCAGCATTTT	CASSLTGGHQPQHF
TRBV4-2	TRBJ2-1	.	few	TGTGCCAGCAGCCAAGAAGACTGGGGGACTTACAATGAGCAGTTCTTC	CASSQEDWGTYNEQFF
TRBV7-6	TRBJ2-7	.	many	TGTGCCAGCAGCTTATGGGGAGGCAGTTCCTACGAGCAGTACTTC	CASSLWGGSSYEQYF
TRBV30	TRBJ1-2	TRBD1	.	TGTGCCTGCCCAACACCTCCGGGACAGGGACTAAACTATGGCTACACCTTC	CACPTPPGQGLNYGYTF
TRBV5-1	TRBJ2-3	TRBD2	few	TGCGCCAGCAGCTTGGCCGGGACTAGCAGCACAGATACGCAGTATTTT	CASSLAGTSSTDTQYF
TRBV6-1	TRBJ1-1	.	.	TGTGCCAGCAGTGAAGCACGCCGAGGGGGCACTGAAGCTTTCTTT	CASSEARRGGTEAFF
TRBV4-1	TRBJ1-6	.	few	TGCGCCAGCAGCCAATGGAGAGACGGCAATAATTCACCCCTCCACTTT	CASSQWRDGNNSPLHF
TRBV20-1	TRBJ1-5	.	.	TGCAGTGCTAGGTTGACAGGCAATCAGCCCCAGCATTTT	CSARLTGNQPQHF
TRBV6-5	TRBJ2-2	.	.	TGTGCCAGCAGTTCCCCGTTTACCGGGGAGCTGTTTTTT	CASSSPFTGELFF
TRBV5-6	TRBJ1-2	.	many	TGTGCCAGCAGCTTGGGAGGGACTGCTAACTATGGCTACACCTTC	CASSLGGTANYGYTF
TRBV7-3	TRBJ2-1	.	few	TGTGCCAGCAGCTTAAATCCGTACAATGAGCAGTTCTTC	CASSLNPYNEQFF
TRBV24-1	TRBJ1-1	.	few	TGTGCCACCAGGAATGGGGGGGGCACTGAAGCTTTCTTT	CATRNGGGTEAFF